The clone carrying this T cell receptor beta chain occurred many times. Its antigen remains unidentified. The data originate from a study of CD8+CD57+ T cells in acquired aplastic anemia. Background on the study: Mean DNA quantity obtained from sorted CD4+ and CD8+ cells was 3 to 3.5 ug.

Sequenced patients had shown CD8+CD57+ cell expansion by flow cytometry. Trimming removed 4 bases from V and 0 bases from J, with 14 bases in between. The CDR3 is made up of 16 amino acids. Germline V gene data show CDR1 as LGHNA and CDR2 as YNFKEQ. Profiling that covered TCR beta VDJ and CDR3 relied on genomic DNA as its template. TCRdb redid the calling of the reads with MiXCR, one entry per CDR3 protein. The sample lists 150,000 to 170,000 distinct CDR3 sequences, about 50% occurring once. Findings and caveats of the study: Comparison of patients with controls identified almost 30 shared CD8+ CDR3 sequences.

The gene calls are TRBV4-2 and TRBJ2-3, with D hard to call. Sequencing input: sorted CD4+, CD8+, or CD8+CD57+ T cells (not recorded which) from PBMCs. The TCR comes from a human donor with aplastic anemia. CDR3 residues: CASSPVRMPSTDTQYF. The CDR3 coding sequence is TGTGCCAGCAGCCCAGTACGAATGCCAAGCACAGATACGCAGTATTTT.